This note documents a single TCR beta chain sequence. No cognate antigen has been identified for it. Per-base quality was not reported, and no clone a single base away is much larger than it. The data originate from a study of response to subunit inactivated influenza vaccine (dated by TCRdb to between 2018 and 2020). Notes on the research overall: Deep quantitative T cell receptor repertoire profiling was used in the study to track responses to a trivalent subunit inactivated influenza vaccine. Results the study describes overall, beyond this receptor: It was suggested by the authors that each seasonal influenza vaccination may recruit only a limited number of new T cells.

The germline V gene provides CDR1 SGHRS and CDR2 YFSETQ. V and J are truncated by 0 bases and 3 bases respectively, leaving an intervening sequence of 12 bases. The CDR3 has 15 amino acids, counting the end cysteine and phenylalanine. CDR3 DNA is the only sequence kept; it has 45 bases, read in frame from the first base. The method was RT-PCR. Instrument used: Illumina HiSeq 2500. The public sequencing data were trimmed at Q25 with fastp and processed into clonotypes with MiXCR by TCRdb, which kept only in-frame beta chains. Under each unique CDR3 protein, matching rows form one entry showing the most common genes and DNA. This sample comprises about 240,000 distinct CDR3 sequences, 9.5% to 15% of them detected only once. The top ten constitute 7.8% of the sample.

Sample: non-naive T cells sorted from PBMCs, taken 14 days before vaccination. The sample's cell subset or site, from its label and the paper: memory T cell fraction. This TCR was recovered from a man aged 50-60 years who received an inactivated influenza vaccine. Donor details come from another sample of the same person, matched by shared clones. The sequence is built from TRBV5-1 and TRBJ1-1; TRBD1 might be the D gene, on 6 matching bases. The DNA reads TGCGCCAGCAGCTTGGCCAAAGGGGGTTACACTGAAGCTTTCTTT. The encoded protein is CASSLAKGGYTEAFF. The full variable domain, with segments outside the CDR3 supplied by the reference TRBV5-1 and TRBJ1-1 proteins, appears as KAGVTQTPRYLIKTRGQQVTLSCSPISGHRSVSWYQQTPGQGLQFLFEYFSETQRNKGNFPGRFSGRQFSNSRSEMNVSTLELGDSALYLCASSLAKGGYTEAFFGQGTRLTVV.